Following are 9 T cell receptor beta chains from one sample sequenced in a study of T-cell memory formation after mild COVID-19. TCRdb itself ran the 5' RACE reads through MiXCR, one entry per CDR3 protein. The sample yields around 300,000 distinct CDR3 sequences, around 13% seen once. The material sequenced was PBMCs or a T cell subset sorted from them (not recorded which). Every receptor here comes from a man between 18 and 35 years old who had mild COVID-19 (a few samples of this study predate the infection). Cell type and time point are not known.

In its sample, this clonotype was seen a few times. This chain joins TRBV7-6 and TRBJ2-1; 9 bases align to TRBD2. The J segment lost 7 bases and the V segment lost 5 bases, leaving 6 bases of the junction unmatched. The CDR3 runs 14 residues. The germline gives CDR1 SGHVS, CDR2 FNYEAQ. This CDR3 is CASSGTSPANEQFF. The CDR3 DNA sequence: TGTGCCAGCAGCGGGACTAGCCCCGCGAATGAGCAGTTCTTC.

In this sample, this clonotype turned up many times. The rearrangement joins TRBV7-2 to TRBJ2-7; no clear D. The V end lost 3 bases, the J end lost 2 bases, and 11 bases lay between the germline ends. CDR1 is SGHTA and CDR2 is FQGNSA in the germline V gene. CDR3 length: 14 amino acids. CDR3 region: CASSFGSSPYEQYF. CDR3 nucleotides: TGTGCCAGCAGCTTTGGTAGCAGTCCCTACGAGCAGTACTTC.

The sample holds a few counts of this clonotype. The CDR3: CAWSVSGGETQYF. CDR3 sequence (DNA): TGTGCCTGGAGTGTATCAGGGGGAGAGACCCAGTACTTC. J is TRBJ2-5 and V is TRBV30, with TRBD1 matching 7 bases. The CDR3 has 13 residues. Germline V gene data show CDR1 as GTSNPN and CDR2 as SVGIG (reference sequence). Trimming at V came to 0 bases and at J to 4 bases, leaving 2 bases not matched to a gene. The full variable domain, its missing parts supplied by reference TRBV30 and TRBJ2-5, is SQTIHQWPATLVQPVGSPLSLECTVEGTSNPNLYWYRQAAGRGLQLLFYSVGIGQISSEVPQNLSASRPQDRQFILSSKKLLLSDSGFYLCAWSVSGGETQYFGPGTRLLVL.

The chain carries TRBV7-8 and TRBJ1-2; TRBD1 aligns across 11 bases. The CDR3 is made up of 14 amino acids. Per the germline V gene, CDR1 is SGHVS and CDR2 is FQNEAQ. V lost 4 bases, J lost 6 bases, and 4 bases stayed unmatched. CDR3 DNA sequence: TGTGCCAGCAGCTCCGGACAGGGGGCGAATGGCTACACCTTC. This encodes CASSSGQGANGYTF.

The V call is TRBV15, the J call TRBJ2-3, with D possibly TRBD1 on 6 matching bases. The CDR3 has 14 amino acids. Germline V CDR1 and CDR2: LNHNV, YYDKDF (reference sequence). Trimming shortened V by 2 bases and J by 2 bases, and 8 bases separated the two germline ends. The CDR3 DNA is TGTGCCACCAGCAGAAGACAGGCCACAGATACGCAGTATTTT. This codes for CATSRRQATDTQYF.

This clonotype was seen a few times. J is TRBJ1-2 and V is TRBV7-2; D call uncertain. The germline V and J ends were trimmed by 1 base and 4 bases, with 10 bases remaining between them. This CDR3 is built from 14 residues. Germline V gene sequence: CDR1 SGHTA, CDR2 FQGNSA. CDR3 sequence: CASSLGRETYGYTF. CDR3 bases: TGTGCCAGCAGCTTAGGTCGGGAGACCTATGGCTACACCTTC.

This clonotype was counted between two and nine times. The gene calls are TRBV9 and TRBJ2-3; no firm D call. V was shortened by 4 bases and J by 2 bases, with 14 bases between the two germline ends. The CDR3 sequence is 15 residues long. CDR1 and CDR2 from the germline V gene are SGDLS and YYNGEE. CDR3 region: CASSPRFGPTDTQYF. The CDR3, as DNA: TGTGCCAGCAGCCCCCGGTTCGGCCCCACAGATACGCAGTATTTT.

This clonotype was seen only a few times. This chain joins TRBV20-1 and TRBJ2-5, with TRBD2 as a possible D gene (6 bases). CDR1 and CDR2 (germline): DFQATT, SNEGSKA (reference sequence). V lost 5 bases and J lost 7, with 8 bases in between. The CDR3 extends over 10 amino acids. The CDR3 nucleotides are TGCAGTGCTTCCGGGGGGACCCAGTACTTC. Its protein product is CSASGGTQYF.

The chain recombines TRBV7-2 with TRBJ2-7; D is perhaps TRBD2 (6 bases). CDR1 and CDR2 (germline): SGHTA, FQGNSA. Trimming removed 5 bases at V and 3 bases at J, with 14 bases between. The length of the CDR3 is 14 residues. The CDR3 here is CASSPRTTRYEQYV. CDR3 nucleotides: TGTGCCAGCAGCCCCCGGACTACCCGCTACGAGCAGTACGTC.